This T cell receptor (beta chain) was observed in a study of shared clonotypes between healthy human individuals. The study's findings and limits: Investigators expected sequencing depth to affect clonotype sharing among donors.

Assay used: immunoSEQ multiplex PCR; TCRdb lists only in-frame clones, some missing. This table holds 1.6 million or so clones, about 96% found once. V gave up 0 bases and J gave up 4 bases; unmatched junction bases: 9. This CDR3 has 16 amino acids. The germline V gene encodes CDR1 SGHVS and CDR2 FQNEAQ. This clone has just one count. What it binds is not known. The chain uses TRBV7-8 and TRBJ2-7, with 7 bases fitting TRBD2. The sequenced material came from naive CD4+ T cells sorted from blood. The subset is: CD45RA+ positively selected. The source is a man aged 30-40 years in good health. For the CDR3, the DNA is TGTGCCAGCAGCTTAGCGATTGTGGGAGGGCCTTACGAGCAGTACTTC. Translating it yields CASSLAIVGGPYEQYF.